This record covers a single T cell receptor (beta chain). The length of the CDR3 is 15 residues. Trimming at V came to 1 base and at J to 7 bases, leaving 5 bases not matched to a gene. Germline loops: CDR1 SGHRS, CDR2 YFSETQ. TCRdb's copy holds only in-frame clones and misses some; the assay was immunoSEQ multiplex PCR. The sample shows approximately 90,000 clones, 94% of them seen only once. This record belongs to a study of T cell changes during pregnancy in multiple sclerosis. This specimen consisted of peripheral blood, obtained in the third trimester of pregnancy. This TCR was sampled from a female donor with multiple sclerosis, enrolled in a pregnancy study. V is TRBV5-1 and J is TRBJ2-1; 10 bases are a match to TRBD2. The CDR3 nucleotides read TGCGCCAGCAGCTTGACCGGACTAGCGGTGAATGAGCAGTTCTTC. Amino acid sequence: CASSLTGLAVNEQFF.